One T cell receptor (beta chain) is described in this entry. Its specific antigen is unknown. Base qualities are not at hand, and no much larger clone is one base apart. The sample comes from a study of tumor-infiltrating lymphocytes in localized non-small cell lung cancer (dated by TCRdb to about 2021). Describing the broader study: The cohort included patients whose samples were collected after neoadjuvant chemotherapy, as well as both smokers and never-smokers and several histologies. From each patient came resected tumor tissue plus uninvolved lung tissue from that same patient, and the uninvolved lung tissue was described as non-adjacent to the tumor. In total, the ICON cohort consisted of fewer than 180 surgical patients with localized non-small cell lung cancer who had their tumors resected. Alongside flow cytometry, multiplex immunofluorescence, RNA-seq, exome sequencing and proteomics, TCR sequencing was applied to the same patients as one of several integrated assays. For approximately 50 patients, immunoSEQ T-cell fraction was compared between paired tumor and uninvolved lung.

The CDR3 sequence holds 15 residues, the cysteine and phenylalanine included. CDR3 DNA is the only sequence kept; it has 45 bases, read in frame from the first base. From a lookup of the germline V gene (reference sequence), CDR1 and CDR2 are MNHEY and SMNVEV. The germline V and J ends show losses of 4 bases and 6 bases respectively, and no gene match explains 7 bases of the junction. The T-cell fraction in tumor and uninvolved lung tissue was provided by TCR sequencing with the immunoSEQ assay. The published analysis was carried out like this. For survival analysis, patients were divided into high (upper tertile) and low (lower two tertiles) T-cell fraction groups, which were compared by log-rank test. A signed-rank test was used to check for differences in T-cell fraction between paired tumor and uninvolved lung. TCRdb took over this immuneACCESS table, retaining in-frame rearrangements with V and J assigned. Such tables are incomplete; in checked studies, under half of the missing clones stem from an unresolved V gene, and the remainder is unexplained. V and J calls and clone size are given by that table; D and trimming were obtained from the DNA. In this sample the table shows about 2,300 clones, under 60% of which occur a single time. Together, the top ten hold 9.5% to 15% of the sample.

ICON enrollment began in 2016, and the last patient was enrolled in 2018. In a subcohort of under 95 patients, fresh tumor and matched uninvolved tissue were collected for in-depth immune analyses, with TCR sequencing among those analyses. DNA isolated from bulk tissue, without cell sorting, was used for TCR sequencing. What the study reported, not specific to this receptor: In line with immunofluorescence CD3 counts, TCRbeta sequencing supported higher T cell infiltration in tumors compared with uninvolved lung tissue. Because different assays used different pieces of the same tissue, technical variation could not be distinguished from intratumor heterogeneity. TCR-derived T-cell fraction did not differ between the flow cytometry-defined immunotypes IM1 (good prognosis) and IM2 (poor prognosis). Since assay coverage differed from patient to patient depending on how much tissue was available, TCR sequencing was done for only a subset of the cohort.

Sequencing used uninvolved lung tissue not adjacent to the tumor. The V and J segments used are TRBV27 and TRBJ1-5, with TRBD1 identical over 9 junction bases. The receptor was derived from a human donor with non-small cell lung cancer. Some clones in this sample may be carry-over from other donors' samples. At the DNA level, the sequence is TGTGCCAGCAGTTCTACAGGGGGCAGGAGTCAGCCCCAGCATTTT. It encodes CASSSTGGRSQPQHF.